This T cell receptor (beta chain) was recorded in a study of PD-L1 blockade in urothelial cancer. This table comes from immunoSEQ multiplex PCR, and its TCRdb copy is limited to in-frame clones, with some not included. The sample lists tens of thousands of clones; 90% were seen once. Looked up from germline, CDR1 is MNHEY and CDR2 is SMNVEV (reference sequence). The CDR3 spans 15 residues. V dropped 6 bases and J dropped 5; count of bases not matched to a gene: 9. Sample time point: pretreatment peripheral blood. The chain couples TRBV27 to TRBJ2-1; 8 bases map to TRBD1. This TCR was sampled from a man aged 60-69 years with urothelial cancer. The sequencing used PBMCs, collected around atezolizumab (anti-PD-L1) treatment. The CDR3 coding sequence is TGTGCCAGCAGCCGACAGGGGCAATACAACAATGAGCAGTTCTTC. Translation gives CASSRQGQYNNEQFF.